Sequencing of this T cell receptor beta chain was carried out in a study of T cells in Graves' hyperthyroidism and ophthalmopathy. There are many counts of this clonotype. Graves' hyperthyroidism is called stable when ophthalmopathy does not progress within 18 months. Researchers amplified the TCR beta CDR3 regions from RNA transcripts. TCR CDR3 regions were first amplified by RT-PCR with HTBI primers. TCRdb re-called the multiplex PCR reads through MiXCR, storing one row per CDR3 protein. The data show roughly 700,000 distinct CDR3 sequences, 11% to 15% seen once. CDR1 is KGHDR, CDR2 SFDVKD, per germline. The V end lost 2 bases, the J end lost 0 bases, and 7 bases lay between the germline ends. The CDR3 extends over 14 amino acids.

Sample: blood. This sequence was found in a woman between 18 and 30 years old with Graves' hyperthyroidism. The chain joins TRBV24-1 to TRBJ2-7, with D unclear. The CDR3 reads CATSDSTNSYEQYF. The CDR3 nucleotides are TGTGCCACCAGTGATTCTACTAACTCCTACGAGCAGTACTTC.